This passage covers 3 T cell receptor beta chains from one sample sequenced in a study of blood T cells in healthy people across ages. The second PCR ran about 6 to 11 cycles with a sample-barcoded 5' primer and J-beta primers. In TCRdb, the 5' RACE reads were re-called with MiXCR into one record per CDR3 protein. Counted here are roughly 1,700,000 distinct CDR3 sequences, approximately 30% occurring once; the ten biggest clones make up 7.7%. Sequenced material: blood. Every receptor here comes from a woman aged 25 to 39 in good health.

This clonotype was seen at least ten times. This sequence joins TRBV29-1 and TRBJ2-3; D unresolved. CDR1 SQVTM and CDR2 ANQGSEA come from the germline V gene. CDR3 length equals 11 residues. The CDR3 DNA is TGCAGGGGGATGGTCGGCGATACGCAGTATTTT. Translating it yields CRGMVGDTQYF.

The chain employs TRBV10-3 and TRBJ2-3; no definite D call. The length of the CDR3 is 14 residues. Trimming stripped 7 bases from V and 0 bases from J, with 11 bases between. CDR1 ENHRY and CDR2 SYGVKD come from the germline V gene. In DNA form, the CDR3 reads TGTGCCATCAAGGCTACCCTAAGCACAGATACGCAGTATTTT. It encodes CAIKATLSTDTQYF.

This clonotype occurred once. The junction and the germline gene differ at one end; a read error may be behind it. The chain couples TRBV9 to TRBJ2-3; perhaps D is TRBD1 or TRBD2 (6 bases each). The CDR3 loop spans 16 amino acids. Germline-derived CDR1 and CDR2 are SGDLS and YYNGEE. CDR3 nucleotides: TGTGTCAGCAGCGTAGGTTGGGGGGCCCTGACAGATACGCAGTATTTT. It translates to CVSSVGWGALTDTQYF.